These 25 T cell receptor beta chains share one sample of origin, sequenced in a study of T-cell memory formation after mild COVID-19 (TCRdb year 2021). Libraries came from 5' RACE. For sequencing, an Illumina NovaSeq 6000 was employed. TCRdb reran the public reads through fastp at Q25 and MiXCR, keeping productive beta chains. Rows with a matching CDR3 protein are joined into one entry that keeps the most common DNA and genes. For this sample the table gives more than 300,000 distinct CDR3 sequences, of which less than 25% were detected only once. Roughly a fifth of the sample lies in the top ten. Source material: PBMCs or a T cell subset sorted from them (not recorded which). The source is a man between 18 and 35 years old who had mild COVID-19 (a few samples of this study predate the infection). The sample titles of this study are shuffled in the database, so cell type and time point are left out; the donor was told from shared clones.

The chain recombines TRBV7-9 with TRBJ2-7, with D unclear. Germline V gene data show CDR1 as SEHNR and CDR2 as FQNEAQ (reference sequence). Trimming pared 5 bases from V and 6 bases from J, leaving 8 bases between. This CDR3 region has 11 residues. The CDR3 coding sequence is TGTGCCAGCAGCCTAAGGGCCGAGCAGTACTTC. Translation gives CASSLRAEQYF.

V gene TRBV6-1 combines with J gene TRBJ2-5, with TRBD1 matching 8 bases. CDR1 is MNHNS, CDR2 SASEGT, per germline. This CDR3 spans 13 amino acids. Unmatched junction bases numbered 5, after V lost 8 bases and J lost 3 bases. The CDR3 sequence is CASLRTGKETQYF. The CDR3 DNA sequence: TGTGCCAGCCTCCGGACAGGGAAAGAGACCCAGTACTTC.

CDR3 bases: TGCGCCAGCAGCAAAACAGTGGATCAGCCCCAGCATTTT. Translated, it gives CASSKTVDQPQHF. The V call is TRBV5-1, the J call TRBJ1-5; D unresolved. CDR3 length: 13 residues. Between the trimmed V and J ends, which lost 4 bases and 5 bases, there was a span of 10 bases. Germline loops: CDR1 SGHRS, CDR2 YFSETQ.

The rearrangement links TRBV12-3 or TRBV12-4 to TRBJ2-5; D not certain. V was cut by 8 bases and J by 3 bases, with 16 bases left in between. CDR3 length: 14 amino acids. CDR3 sequence (DNA): TGTGCCAGCTCCCCTCCAGCCCGGGAAGAGACCCAGTACTTC. Its translation is CASSPPAREETQYF.

The chain carries TRBV28 and TRBJ1-5; tentative D call: TRBD1 (6 bases). V shed 6 bases and J shed 2 bases, with 20 bases lying between them. CDR1 and CDR2 (germline): MDHEN, SYDVKM. This CDR3 has 17 residues. CDR3 sequence (DNA): TGTGCCAGCAGGGCACGGGAGCAGGGGTTGGGCAATCAGCCCCAGCATTTT. Translated: CASRAREQGLGNQPQHF.

This clonotype was seen a handful of times. This sequence joins TRBV5-6 and TRBJ2-5; D ambiguous. CDR1 and CDR2 (germline): SGHDT, YYEEEE. Trimming took 4 bases from V and 7 from J, leaving 17 bases between them. The CDR3 loop spans 14 amino acids. CDR3 sequence reads: CASSLRTGRRTQYF. CDR3 bases: TGTGCCAGCAGCCTAAGGACCGGCCGAAGGACCCAGTACTTC. The variable domain in full, with the rest retrieved from reference TRBV5-6 and TRBJ2-5, is DAGVTQSPTHLIKTRGQQVTLRCSPKSGHDTVSWYQQALGQGPQFIFQYYEEEERQRGNFPDRFSGHQFPNYSSELNVNALLLGDSALYLCASSLRTGRRTQYFGPGTRLLVL.

The genes are TRBV4-3 and TRBJ2-1; D assignment may be TRBD1 or TRBD2 (5 bases each). V was shortened by 0 bases and J by 7 bases, with 7 bases between the two germline ends. The CDR3 has 13 amino acids. Germline V gene sequence: CDR1 LGHNA, CDR2 YSLEER. CDR3 amino acids: CASSQEGVNEQFF. The CDR3 DNA follows: TGCGCCAGCAGCCAAGAGGGGGTGAATGAGCAGTTCTTC.

The chain carries TRBV7-2 and TRBJ2-5, with D uncertain. CDR1 and CDR2 from the germline V gene are SGHTA and FQGNSA. The CDR3 is 13 residues long. Trimming removed 3 bases at V and 2 bases at J, with 7 bases between. CDR3 bases: TGTGCCAGCAGCTTTACGCGGCAAGAGACCCAGTACTTC. It is translated as CASSFTRQETQYF.

This clonotype was recorded a few times. The rearrangement uses TRBV7-8 and TRBJ1-1; D not certain. V shed 1 base and J shed 7 bases, with 4 bases lying between them. This CDR3 is built from 11 residues. CDR1 and CDR2 from the germline V gene are SGHVS and FQNEAQ. In nucleotides, the CDR3 is TGTGCCAGCAGCTTAGAGCGTGAAGCTTTCTTT. Translation: CASSLEREAFF.

This clonotype was found a few times. The chain links TRBV5-5 to TRBJ2-1; weak D call: TRBD1 (5 bases). CDR1 is SGHKS, CDR2 YYEKEE, per germline (reference sequence). The CDR3 runs to 14 residues. V was clipped by 4 bases and J by 3 bases, with 11 bases between them. The CDR3 nucleotides read TGTGCCAGCAGCCTCTCGACAGTCTACAATGAGCAGTTCTTC. This sequence encodes CASSLSTVYNEQFF.

This clonotype occurred a few times. The chain recombines TRBV5-1 with TRBJ2-7; D may be TRBD1 (6 bases). CDR3 length: 17 amino acids. Trimming pared 0 bases from V and 2 bases from J, leaving 18 bases between. The germline V gene has CDR1 SGHRS and CDR2 YFSETQ. The CDR3 DNA is TGCGCCAGCAGCTTGGTATGGGCCAGGGACAAAACCTACGAGCAGTACGTC. Translated: CASSLVWARDKTYEQYV.

The chain carries TRBV6-2 or TRBV6-3 and TRBJ2-5; 7 bases are shared with TRBD1. From germline, CDR1 is MNHEY and CDR2 SVGEGT. This CDR3 comprises 15 residues. V lost 6 bases, J lost 7 bases, and 14 bases stayed unmatched. The CDR3, as DNA: TGTGCCAGCAGGGAGGACAGGAACCCCGGGTGGACCCAGTACTTC. Translated, it gives CASREDRNPGWTQYF.

The J gene is TRBJ1-5, the V gene TRBV4-1; no firm D call. Trimming pared 6 bases from V and 7 bases from J, leaving 19 bases between. CDR3 length: 15 amino acids. Germline CDR1 and CDR2: MGHRA and YSYEKL. CDR3 sequence (DNA): TGCGCCAGCAGTCATCAAGAGTACGTCCGCCAGCCCCAGCATTTT. This sequence encodes CASSHQEYVRQPQHF.

A few counts support this clonotype. The chain couples TRBV5-1 to TRBJ2-3; D perhaps matches TRBD1 (5 bases). Germline lookup yields CDR1 SGHRS and CDR2 YFSETQ. With 0 bases removed from V and 0 bases from J, the gap between germline ends came to 14 bases. The CDR3 contains 17 residues. The CDR3 region is CASSLGHGRASTDTQYF. The CDR3, as DNA: TGCGCCAGCAGCTTGGGGCACGGCAGGGCTAGCACAGATACGCAGTATTTT.

This clonotype was seen a few times. The chain joins TRBV6-5 to TRBJ2-3, with D maybe TRBD1 (5 bases). There are 11 residues in the CDR3. V shed 6 bases and J shed 7 bases, with 8 bases lying between them. CDR1 MNHEY and CDR2 SVGAGI come from the germline V gene. CDR3 in DNA: TGTGCCAGCAGGCAGGGTTATACGCAGTATTTT. Translated: CASRQGYTQYF.

This clonotype appeared a few times. The chain has TRBV13 and TRBJ2-7; 14 bases fit TRBD2. After removal of 5 bases from V and 4 bases from J, the junction contained 10 bases not matched to a gene. Germline CDR1 is PRHDT and CDR2 is FYEKMQ (reference sequence). The CDR3 extends over 17 amino acids. The CDR3 here is CASSAGTSGGLVYEQYF. The DNA for the CDR3 is TGTGCCAGCAGCGCGGGGACTAGCGGGGGTCTGGTGTACGAGCAGTACTTC. The full variable domain, completed using reference TRBV13 and TRBJ2-7, is AAGVIQSPRHLIKEKRETATLKCYPIPRHDTVYWYQQGPGQDPQFLISFYEKMQSDKGSIPDRFSAQQFSDYHSELNMSSLELGDSALYFCASSAGTSGGLVYEQYFGPGTRLTVT.

V gene TRBV7-8 combines with J gene TRBJ2-3; 10 bases match TRBD2. Germline V CDR1 and CDR2: SGHVS, FQNEAQ. The J segment lost 4 bases and the V segment lost 4 bases, leaving 5 bases of the junction unmatched. The CDR3 length is 15 residues. The CDR3 nucleotides are TGTGCCAGCAGCTCTAGCGGGGGAGGATCAGATACGCAGTATTTT. As protein: CASSSSGGGSDTQYF.

The chain links TRBV4-1 to TRBJ2-7; TRBD1 aligns across 7 bases. V trimming: 3 bases; J trimming: 7 bases; junction bases outside the gene matches: 12. CDR1 and CDR2 from the germline V gene are MGHRA and YSYEKL. The CDR3 totals 15 residues. The CDR3 DNA reads TGCGCCAGCAGCCAGCCCGGGACAGTTGGCCGGGAGCAGTACTTC. Translation gives CASSQPGTVGREQYF.

The J gene is TRBJ1-4, the V gene TRBV27; 7 bases are a match to TRBD1. Losses at the gene ends were 0 bases for V and 13 bases for J; bases not matched to a gene: 8. This CDR3 has 14 residues. Germline V gene sequence: CDR1 MNHEY, CDR2 SMNVEV (reference sequence). The CDR3 reads CASSLSRTGLGLFF. The CDR3 bases are TGTGCCAGCAGTTTATCAAGGACAGGCCTCGGACTGTTTTTT. Full variable domain (remainder filled in from reference TRBV27 and TRBJ1-4): EAQVTQNPRYLITVTGKKLTVTCSQNMNHEYMSWYRQDPGLGLRQIYYSMNVEVTDKGDVPEGYKVSRKEKRNFPLILESPSPNQTSLYFCASSLSRTGLGLFFGSGTQLSVL.

This clonotype was detected a few times. The rearrangement joins TRBV4-2 to TRBJ2-1; D may be TRBD1 (6 bases). Germline CDR1 is LGHNA and CDR2 is YNFKEQ. Trimming left V 5 bases short and J 8 bases short, with 10 bases between. The CDR3 spans 12 residues. CDR3 loop: CASSTQGYEQFF. The CDR3 coding sequence is TGTGCCAGCAGCACCCAGGGGTATGAGCAGTTCTTC.

This clonotype was picked up a small number of times. The chain has TRBV4-3 and TRBJ1-6; no definite D call. The length of the CDR3 is 16 residues. The V and J ends lost 0 bases and 3 bases respectively, with 9 bases between them. CDR1 and CDR2 (germline): LGHNA, YSLEER. The CDR3 is CASSQDGPGYNSPLHF. The CDR3 DNA reads as TGCGCCAGCAGCCAAGATGGGCCGGGCTATAATTCACCCCTCCACTTT.

This clonotype was seen a handful of times. The chain joins TRBV4-1 to TRBJ2-7; D remains ambiguous. The V gene lost 1 base and the J gene lost 5 bases, with 9 bases spanning the gap. Germline V gene data show CDR1 as MGHRA and CDR2 as YSYEKL. The CDR3 has 13 amino acids. This chain's CDR3 is CASSQAQRDEQYF. CDR3 in DNA: TGCGCCAGCAGCCAAGCTCAGCGTGACGAGCAGTACTTC.

The chain recombines TRBV4-3 with TRBJ2-7; TRBD2 matches at 9 bases. Germline V CDR1 and CDR2: LGHNA, YSLEER. Trimming cost V 0 bases and J 2 bases; bases outside gene matches: 14. The length of the CDR3 is 19 residues. This chain's CDR3 is CASSQDFVGFERGAYEQYF. CDR3 nucleotides: TGCGCCAGCAGCCAAGATTTCGTGGGTTTCGAGCGGGGGGCCTACGAGCAGTACTTC.

The chain's CDR3 is CASSTGLAGPNEQFF. The CDR3 bases are TGTGCCAGCAGCACGGGACTAGCGGGACCCAATGAGCAGTTCTTC. V and J are TRBV5-4 and TRBJ2-1; 13 nucleotides agree with TRBD2. CDR3 length: 15 residues. V shed 4 bases and J 6 bases; nucleotides not matched to a gene: 4. Germline V gene sequence: CDR1 SGHNT, CDR2 YYREEE (reference sequence).

The chain is built from TRBV2 and TRBJ2-1, with 8 positions matching TRBD1. CDR3 length: 13 residues. CDR1 and CDR2 from the germline V gene are SNHLY and FYNNEI. With V trimmed by 8 bases and J by 5 bases, 5 bases remained unmatched. In DNA, the CDR3 is TGTGCCAGCGCCCCGGACAGGGACAATGAGCAGTTCTTC. Translated: CASAPDRDNEQFF. Supplemented by reference TRBV2 and TRBJ2-1, the full variable domain reads EPEVTQTPSHQVTQMGQEVILRCVPISNHLYFYWYRQILGQKVEFLVSFYNNEISEKSEIFDDQFSVERPDGSNFTLKIRSTKLEDSAMYFCASAPDRDNEQFFGPGTRLTVL.